This TCR beta chain was sequenced for a study of early T cells in non-severe SARS-CoV-2 infection. One entry per CDR3 protein, called by TCRdb with MiXCR from the 5' RACE reads. The repertoire includes approximately 35,000 distinct CDR3 sequences, 4.5% to 6% of them detected once, and 5% to 5.5% sits in the top ten. Trimming took off 5 bases at V and 8 bases at J, with 13 bases between the two ends. The CDR3 sequence is 13 residues long. This clonotype was counted many times. The clonotype was recovered from an adult who was a healthcare worker with PCR-confirmed SARS-CoV-2 infection or an uninfected control (not recorded which). The chain has TRBV12-3 or TRBV12-4 and TRBJ2-1, with TRBD1 as a possible D gene (6 bases). The specimen was whole blood. The CDR3 here is CASSLRQVDEQFF. CDR3 nucleotide sequence: TGTGCCAGCAGTCTGCGACAGGTGGATGAGCAGTTCTTC.